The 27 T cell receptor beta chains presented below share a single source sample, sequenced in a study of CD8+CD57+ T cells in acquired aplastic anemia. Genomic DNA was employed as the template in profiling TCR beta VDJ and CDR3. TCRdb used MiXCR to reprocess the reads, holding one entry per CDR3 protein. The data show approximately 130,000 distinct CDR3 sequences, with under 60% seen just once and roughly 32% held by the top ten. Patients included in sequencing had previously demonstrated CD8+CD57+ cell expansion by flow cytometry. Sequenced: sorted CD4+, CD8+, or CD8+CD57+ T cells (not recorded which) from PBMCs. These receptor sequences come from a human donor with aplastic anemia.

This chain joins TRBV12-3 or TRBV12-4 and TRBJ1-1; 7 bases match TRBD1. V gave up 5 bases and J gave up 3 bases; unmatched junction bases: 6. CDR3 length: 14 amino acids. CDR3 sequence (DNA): TGTGCCAGCAGTCCCCGGGACAGCCACACTGAAGCTTTCTTT. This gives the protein CASSPRDSHTEAFF.

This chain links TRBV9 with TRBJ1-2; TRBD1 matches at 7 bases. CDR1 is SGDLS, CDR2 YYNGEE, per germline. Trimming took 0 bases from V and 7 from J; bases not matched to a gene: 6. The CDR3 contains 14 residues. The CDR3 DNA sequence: TGTGCCAGCAGCGTAGAAGCAGGGGGGGGTGGCTACACCTTC. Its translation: CASSVEAGGGGYTF.

The CDR3 region is CASSFRGARSYEQYF. CDR3 DNA: TGTGCCAGCAGCTTTAGGGGGGCCCGCTCCTACGAGCAGTACTTC. The chain employs TRBV7-9 and TRBJ2-7; D possibly matches TRBD1 or TRBD2 (6 bases each). V was clipped by 3 bases and J by 0 bases, with 12 bases between them. The CDR3 totals 15 residues. Germline CDR1 and CDR2: SEHNR and FQNEAQ (reference sequence).

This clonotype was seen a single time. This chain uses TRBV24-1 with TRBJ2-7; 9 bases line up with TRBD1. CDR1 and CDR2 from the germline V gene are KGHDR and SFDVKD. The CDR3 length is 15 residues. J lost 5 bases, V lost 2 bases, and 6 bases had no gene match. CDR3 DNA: TGTGCCACCAGTGATTGGGGGACAGGGACCCACGAGCAGTACTTC. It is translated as CATSDWGTGTHEQYF.

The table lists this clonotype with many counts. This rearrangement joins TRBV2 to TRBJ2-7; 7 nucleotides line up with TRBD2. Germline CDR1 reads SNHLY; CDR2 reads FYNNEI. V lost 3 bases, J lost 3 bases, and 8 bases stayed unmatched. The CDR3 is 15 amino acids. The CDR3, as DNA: TGTGCCAGCAGTGAGACCCGCGGGAGAAGCTACGAGCAGTACTTC. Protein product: CASSETRGRSYEQYF.

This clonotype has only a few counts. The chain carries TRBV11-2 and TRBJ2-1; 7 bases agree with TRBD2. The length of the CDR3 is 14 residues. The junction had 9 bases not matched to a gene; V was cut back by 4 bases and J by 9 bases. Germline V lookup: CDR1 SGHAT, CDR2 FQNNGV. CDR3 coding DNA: TGTGCCAGCAGCTCGTCTGGACTAGAGGGTGAGCAGTTCTTC. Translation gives CASSSSGLEGEQFF. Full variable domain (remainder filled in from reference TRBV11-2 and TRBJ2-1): EAGVAQSPRYKIIEKRQSVAFWCNPISGHATLYWYQQILGQGPKLLIQFQNNGVVDDSQLPKDRFSAERLKGVDSTLKIQPAKLEDSAVYLCASSSSGLEGEQFFGPGTRLTVL.

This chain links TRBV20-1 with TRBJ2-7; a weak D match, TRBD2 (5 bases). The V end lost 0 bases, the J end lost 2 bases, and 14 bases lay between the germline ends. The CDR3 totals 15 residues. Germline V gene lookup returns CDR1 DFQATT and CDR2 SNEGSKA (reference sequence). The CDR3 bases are TGCAGTGCTAGAGAAGAGGGCGGAGGCGCCTACGAGCAGTACTTC. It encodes CSAREEGGGAYEQYF.

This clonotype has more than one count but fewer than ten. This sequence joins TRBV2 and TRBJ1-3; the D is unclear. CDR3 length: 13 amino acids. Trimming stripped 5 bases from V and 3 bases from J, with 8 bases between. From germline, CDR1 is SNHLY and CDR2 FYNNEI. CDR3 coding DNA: TGTGCCAGCAGTTCAGACGATGGAAACACCATATATTTT. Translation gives CASSSDDGNTIYF.

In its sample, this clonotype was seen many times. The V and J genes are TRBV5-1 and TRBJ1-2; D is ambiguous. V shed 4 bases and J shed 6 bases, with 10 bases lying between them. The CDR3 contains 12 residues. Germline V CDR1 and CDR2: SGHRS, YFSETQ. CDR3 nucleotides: TGCGCCAGCAGCACCTTTCAAGATGGCTACACCTTC. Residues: CASSTFQDGYTF.

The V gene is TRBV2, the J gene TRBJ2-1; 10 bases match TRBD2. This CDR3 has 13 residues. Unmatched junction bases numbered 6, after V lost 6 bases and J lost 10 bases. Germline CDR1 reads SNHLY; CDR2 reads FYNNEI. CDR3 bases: TGTGCCAGCAGACTAGCGGGAATTGAGGAGCAGTTCTTC. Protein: CASRLAGIEEQFF.

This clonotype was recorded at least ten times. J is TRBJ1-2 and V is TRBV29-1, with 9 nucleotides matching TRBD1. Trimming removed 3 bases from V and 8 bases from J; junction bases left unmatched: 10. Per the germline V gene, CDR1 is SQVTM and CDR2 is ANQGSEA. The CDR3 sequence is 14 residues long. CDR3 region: CSVDPGTGILGYTF. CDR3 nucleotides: TGCAGCGTTGATCCCGGGACAGGGATTTTGGGCTACACCTTC.

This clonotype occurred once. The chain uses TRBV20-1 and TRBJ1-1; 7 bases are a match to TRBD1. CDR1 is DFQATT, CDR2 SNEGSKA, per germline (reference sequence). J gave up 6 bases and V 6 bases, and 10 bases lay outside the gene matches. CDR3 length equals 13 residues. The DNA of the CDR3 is TGCAGTGCCCCCTCGACAGGGAGGGCTGAAGCTTTCTTT. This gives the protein CSAPSTGRAEAFF.

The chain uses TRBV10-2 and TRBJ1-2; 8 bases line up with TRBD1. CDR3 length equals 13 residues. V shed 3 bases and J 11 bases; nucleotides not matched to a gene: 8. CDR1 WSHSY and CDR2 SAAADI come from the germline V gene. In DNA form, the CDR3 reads TGCGCCAGCAGTGATTCAAGGACAGGGATGTACACCTTC. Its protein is CASSDSRTGMYTF.

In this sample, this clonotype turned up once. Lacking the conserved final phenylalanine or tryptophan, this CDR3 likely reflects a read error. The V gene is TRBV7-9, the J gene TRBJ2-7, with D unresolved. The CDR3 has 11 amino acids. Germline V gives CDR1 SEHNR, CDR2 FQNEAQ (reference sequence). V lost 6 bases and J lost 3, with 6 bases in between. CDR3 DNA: TGTGCCAGCAGTCCTAGCTACGAGCAGTACTCC. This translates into CASSPSYEQYS.

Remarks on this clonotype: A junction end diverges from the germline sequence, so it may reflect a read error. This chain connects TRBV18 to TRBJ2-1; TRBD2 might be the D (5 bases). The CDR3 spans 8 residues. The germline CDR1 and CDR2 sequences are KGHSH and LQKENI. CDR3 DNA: TGTGCCAGCTCAGGAGGCATCTTC. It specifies CASSGGIF. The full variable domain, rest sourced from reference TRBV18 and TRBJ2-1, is NAGVMQNPRHLVRRRGQEARLRCSPMKGHSHVYWYRQLPEEGLKFMVYLQKENIIDESGMPKERFSAEFPKEGPSILRIQQVVRGDSAAYFCASSGGIFGPGTRLTVL.

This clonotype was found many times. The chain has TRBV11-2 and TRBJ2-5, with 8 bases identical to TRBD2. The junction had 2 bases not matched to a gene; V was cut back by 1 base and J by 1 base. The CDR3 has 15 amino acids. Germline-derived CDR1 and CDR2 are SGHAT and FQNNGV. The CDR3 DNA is TGTGCCAGCAGCTTAGGCGGGGGGACCCAAGAGACCCAGTACTTC. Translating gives CASSLGGGTQETQYF.

The CDR3 nucleotides are TGTGCCAGCAACCCAGGGGGACAGGGAGACTATGGCTACACCTTC. Translating gives CASNPGGQGDYGYTF. The chain uses TRBV12-3 or TRBV12-4 and TRBJ1-2; 9 bases agree with TRBD1. With V trimmed by 7 bases and J by 3 bases, 9 bases remained unmatched. The CDR3 covers 15 residues.

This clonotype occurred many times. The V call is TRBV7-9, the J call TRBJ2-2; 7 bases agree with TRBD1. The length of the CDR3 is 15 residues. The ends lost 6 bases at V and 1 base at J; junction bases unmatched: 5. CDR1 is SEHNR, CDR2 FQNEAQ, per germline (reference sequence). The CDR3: CASRGTDGNTGELFF. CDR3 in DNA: TGTGCCAGCAGAGGGACAGACGGGAACACCGGGGAGCTGTTTTTT. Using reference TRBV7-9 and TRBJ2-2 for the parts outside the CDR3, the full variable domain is DTGVSQNPRHKITKRGQNVTFRCDPISEHNRLYWYRQTLGQGPEFLTYFQNEAQLEKSRLLSDRFSAERPKGSFSTLEIQRTEQGDSAMYLCASRGTDGNTGELFFGEGSRLTVL.

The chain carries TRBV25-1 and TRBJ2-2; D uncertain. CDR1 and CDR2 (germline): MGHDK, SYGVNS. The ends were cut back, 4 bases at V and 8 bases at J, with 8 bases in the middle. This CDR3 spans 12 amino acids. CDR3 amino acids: CASSGLRGELFF. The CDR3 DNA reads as TGTGCCAGCAGTGGCCTAAGAGGGGAGCTGTTTTTT.

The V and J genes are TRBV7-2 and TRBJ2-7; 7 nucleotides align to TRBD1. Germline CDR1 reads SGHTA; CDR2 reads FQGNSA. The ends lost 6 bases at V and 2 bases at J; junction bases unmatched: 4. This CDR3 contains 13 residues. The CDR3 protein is CASSRDRPYEQYF. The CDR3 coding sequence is TGTGCCAGCAGTAGGGACAGACCCTACGAGCAGTACTTC.

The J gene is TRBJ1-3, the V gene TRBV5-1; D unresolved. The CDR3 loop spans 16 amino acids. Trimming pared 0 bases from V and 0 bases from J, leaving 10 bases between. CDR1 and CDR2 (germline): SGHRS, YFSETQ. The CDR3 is CASSLVGGSSGNTIYF. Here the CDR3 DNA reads TGCGCCAGCAGCTTGGTCGGCGGGAGCTCTGGAAACACCATATATTTT.

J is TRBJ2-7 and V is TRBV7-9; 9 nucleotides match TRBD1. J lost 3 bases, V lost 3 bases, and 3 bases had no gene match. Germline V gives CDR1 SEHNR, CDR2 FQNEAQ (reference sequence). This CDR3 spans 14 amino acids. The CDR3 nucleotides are TGTGCCAGCAGCTTGGACAGGGGTTTCTACGAGCAGTACTTC. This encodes CASSLDRGFYEQYF.

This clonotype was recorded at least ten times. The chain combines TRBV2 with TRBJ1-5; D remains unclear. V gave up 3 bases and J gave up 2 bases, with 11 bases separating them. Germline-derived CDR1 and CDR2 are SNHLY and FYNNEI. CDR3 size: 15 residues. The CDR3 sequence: CASSDGEQGNQPQHF. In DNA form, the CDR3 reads TGTGCCAGCAGTGATGGGGAGCAAGGCAATCAGCCCCAGCATTTT.

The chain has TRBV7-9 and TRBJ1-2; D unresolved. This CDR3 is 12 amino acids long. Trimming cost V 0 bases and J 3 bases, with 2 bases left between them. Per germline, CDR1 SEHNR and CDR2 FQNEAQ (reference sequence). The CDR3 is CASSLADYGYTF. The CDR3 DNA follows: TGTGCCAGCAGCTTAGCAGACTATGGCTACACCTTC.

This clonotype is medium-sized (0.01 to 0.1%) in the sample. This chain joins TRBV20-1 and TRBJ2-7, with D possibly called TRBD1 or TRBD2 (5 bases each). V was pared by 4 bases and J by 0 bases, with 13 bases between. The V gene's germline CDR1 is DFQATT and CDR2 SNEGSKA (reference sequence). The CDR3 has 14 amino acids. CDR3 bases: TGCAGTGCTATTCCCTACGGGGCCTCCTACGAGCAGTACTTC. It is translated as CSAIPYGASYEQYF.

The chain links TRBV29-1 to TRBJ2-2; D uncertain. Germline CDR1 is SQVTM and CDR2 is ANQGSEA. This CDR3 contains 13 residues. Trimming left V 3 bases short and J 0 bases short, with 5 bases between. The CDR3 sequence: CSVDQPNTGELFF. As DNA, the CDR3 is TGCAGCGTTGATCAGCCGAACACCGGGGAGCTGTTTTTT.

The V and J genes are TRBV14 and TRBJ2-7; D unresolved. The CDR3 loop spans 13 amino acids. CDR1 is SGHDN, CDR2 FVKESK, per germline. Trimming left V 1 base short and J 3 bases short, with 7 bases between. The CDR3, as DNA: TGTGCCAGCAGCCAAGTCCTCTACTACGAGCAGTACTTC. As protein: CASSQVLYYEQYF.